The clone carrying this T cell receptor beta chain has a count of ten or more. V was clipped by 4 bases and J by 3 bases, with 12 bases between them. The CDR3 has 15 amino acids. The germline V gene encodes CDR1 MNHNS and CDR2 SASEGT. This sample is drawn from a study of T cells in Graves' hyperthyroidism and ophthalmopathy. Researchers took RNA transcripts and amplified the TCR beta CDR3 regions from them. With the HTBI primer set, the TCR CDR3 went through a first round of RT-PCR. Using its own MiXCR run on the multiplex PCR reads, TCRdb lists one record per CDR3 protein. Altogether some 510,000 distinct CDR3 sequences are present, less than 25% being singletons, with the ten largest covering about 30%.

The TCR was taken from a young man with Graves' hyperthyroidism. Sequencing was performed on blood. The rearrangement joins TRBV6-1 to TRBJ2-2; unclear D gene. The CDR3 loop is CASSAAGPYTGELFF. The CDR3 region has the DNA TGTGCCAGCAGTGCCGCCGGGCCTTACACCGGGGAGCTGTTTTTT.